The 5 T cell receptor beta chains listed next were all sequenced from one sample in a study of T-cell memory formation after mild COVID-19 (TCRdb year 2021). The library was obtained by 5' RACE. The listed sequencing device is Illumina NovaSeq 6000. TCRdb took the public reads, trimmed them with fastp at Q25, ran MiXCR for clone calling and kept in-frame beta chains. CDR3 protein duplicates are merged, each entry listing the most common genes and DNA. This sample lists about 340,000 distinct CDR3 sequences; 10% to 15% were detected once. The ten largest clones capture over 20% of the sample. The sample taken for sequencing was PBMCs or a T cell subset sorted from them (not recorded which). Receptor source: a man younger than 35 who had mild COVID-19 (a few samples of this study predate the infection). The sample titles of this study are shuffled in the database, so cell type and time point are left out; the donor was told from shared clones.

This clonotype has a count of ten or more. This chain links TRBV7-9 with TRBJ2-3, with 7 bases matching TRBD1. This CDR3 contains 17 residues. The germline gives CDR1 SEHNR, CDR2 FQNEAQ (reference sequence). J lost 6 bases, V lost 5 bases, and 17 bases had no gene match. The CDR3 coding sequence is TGTGCCAGCAGCCCACCCCGCCAGGACAGGCCCTCTGATACGCAGTATTTT. It is translated as CASSPPRQDRPSDTQYF.

This clonotype turned up a few times. The V call is TRBV7-6, the J call TRBJ1-1, with no clear D. This CDR3 spans 15 amino acids. CDR1 and CDR2 (germline): SGHVS, FNYEAQ. V was cut by 5 bases and J by 0 bases, with 13 bases left in between. The CDR3 reads CASSARWEMNTEAFF. CDR3 DNA: TGTGCCAGCAGCGCCAGGTGGGAGATGAACACTGAAGCTTTCTTT.

This clonotype occurred a few times. The chain couples TRBV4-3 to TRBJ1-1; the D is unclear. CDR3 length: 17 amino acids. V dropped 1 base and J dropped 6 bases, with 21 bases sitting between them. Germline V CDR1 and CDR2: LGHNA, YSLEER. CDR3 loop: CASSQVATGLLRAEAFF. CDR3 in DNA: TGCGCCAGCAGCCAAGTGGCTACCGGACTCCTAAGGGCTGAAGCTTTCTTT.

V usage is TRBV12-3 or TRBV12-4 and J usage is TRBJ1-5; no reliable D call. The length of the CDR3 is 13 residues. Trimming pared 7 bases from V and 7 bases from J, leaving 14 bases between. CDR3 sequence (DNA): TGTGCCAGCAAGGCGGGTTTGAGACAGCCCCAGCATTTT. Translated: CASKAGLRQPQHF.

This clonotype was found many times. The junction and the germline gene differ at one end; a read error may be behind it. This chain uses TRBV5-1 with TRBJ2-5, with TRBD2 matching 7 bases. Germline V gives CDR1 SGHRS, CDR2 YFSETQ. The CDR3 contains 13 residues. CDR3 bases: TGTGCCAGCAGCTTAGCCGGGGGGGAGACCCAGTACTTC. Translating gives CASSLAGGETQYF.